The clone carrying this T cell receptor beta chain was detected ten times or more. These data originate in a study of neurological immune-mediated disorders. Time point indicated: technical triplicate 2. Preparation of the unsorted libraries drew on 2 million PBMCs stored at -80 C. Template-switch 5'RACE cDNA synthesis added a 10-nucleotide unique molecular identifier. TCRdb called the 5' RACE reads again in MiXCR, with one record for every CDR3 protein. The data contain about 59,000 distinct CDR3 sequences, more than 20% of them singletons. Germline CDR1 is SQVTM and CDR2 is ANQGSEA. Trimming stripped 7 bases from V and 0 bases from J, with 11 bases between. The CDR3 spans 13 residues.

The specimen was PBMCs. The genes are TRBV29-1 and TRBJ2-3; D call uncertain. This receptor was obtained from a man aged 55 to 70 with HTLV-1-associated myelopathy (HAM/TSP). CDR3 residues: CSALRGSTDTQYF. CDR3 nucleotide sequence: TGCAGCGCCTTACGAGGCAGCACAGATACGCAGTATTTT.